This TCR beta chain was sequenced during a study of shared clonotypes between healthy human individuals. Adult donors, all healthy and HIV-negative, had no recent acute infections or vaccinations. Data came from immunoSEQ multiplex PCR; TCRdb stores just in-frame clones and leaves some out. The table lists 2 million to 2.5 million clones, more than 90% of them singletons. The clonotype originates from a young man in good health. The sequencing sample was made of naive CD4+ T cells sorted from blood. Documented subset: CD45RA+ positively selected.

The CDR3 reads CASSEEFETQYF. CDR3 nucleotide sequence: TGTGCCAGCAGTGAGGAGTTTGAGACCCAGTACTTC. The V gene is TRBV2, the J gene TRBJ2-5; no clear D. The CDR3 extends over 12 amino acids. V dropped 3 bases and J dropped 5 bases, with 7 bases sitting between them. Germline loops: CDR1 SNHLY, CDR2 FYNNEI.